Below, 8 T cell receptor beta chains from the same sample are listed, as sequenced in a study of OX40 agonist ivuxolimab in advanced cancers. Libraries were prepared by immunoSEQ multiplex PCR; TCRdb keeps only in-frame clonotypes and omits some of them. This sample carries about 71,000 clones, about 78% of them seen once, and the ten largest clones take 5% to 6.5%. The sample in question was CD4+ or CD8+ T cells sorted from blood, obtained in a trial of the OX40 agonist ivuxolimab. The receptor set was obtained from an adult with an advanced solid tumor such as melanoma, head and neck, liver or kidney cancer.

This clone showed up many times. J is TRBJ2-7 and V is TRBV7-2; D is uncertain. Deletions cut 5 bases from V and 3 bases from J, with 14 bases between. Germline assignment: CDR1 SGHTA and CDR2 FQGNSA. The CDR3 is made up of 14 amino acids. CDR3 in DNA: TGTGCCAGCAGCCCGCGGAACCGAGACTACGAGCAGTACTTC. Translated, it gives CASSPRNRDYEQYF.

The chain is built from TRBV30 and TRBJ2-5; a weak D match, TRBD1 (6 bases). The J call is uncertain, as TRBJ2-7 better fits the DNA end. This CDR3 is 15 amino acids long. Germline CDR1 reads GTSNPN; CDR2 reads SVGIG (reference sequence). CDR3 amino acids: CAWSPLRGRGNEQYF. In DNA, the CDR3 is TGTGCCTGGAGTCCCCTCAGGGGCAGGGGCAACGAGCAGTACTTC.

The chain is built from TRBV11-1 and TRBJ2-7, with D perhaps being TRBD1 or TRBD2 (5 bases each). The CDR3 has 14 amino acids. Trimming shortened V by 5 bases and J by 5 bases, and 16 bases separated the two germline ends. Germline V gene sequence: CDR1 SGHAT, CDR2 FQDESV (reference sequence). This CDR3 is CASSDRDGDDEQYF. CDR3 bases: TGTGCCAGCAGCGACCGGGACGGCGACGACGAGCAGTACTTC.

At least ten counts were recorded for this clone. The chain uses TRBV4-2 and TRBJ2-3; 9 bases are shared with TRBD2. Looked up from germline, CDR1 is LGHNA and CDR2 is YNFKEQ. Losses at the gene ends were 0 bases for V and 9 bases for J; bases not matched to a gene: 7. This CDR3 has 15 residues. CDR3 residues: CASSQEEVTSGTQYF. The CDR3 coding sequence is TGTGCCAGCAGCCAAGAGGAAGTGACTAGCGGCACGCAGTATTTT.

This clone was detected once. The CDR3 here is CASSLVSAVSSYEQYF. CDR3 bases: TGTGCCAGCAGCTTAGTCTCAGCGGTAAGCTCCTACGAGCAGTACTTC. V is TRBV7-2 and J is TRBJ2-7, with TRBD2 as a possible D gene (5 bases). The ends were cut back, 1 base at V and 0 bases at J, with 13 bases in the middle. From germline, CDR1 is SGHTA and CDR2 FQGNSA. The CDR3 runs to 16 residues.

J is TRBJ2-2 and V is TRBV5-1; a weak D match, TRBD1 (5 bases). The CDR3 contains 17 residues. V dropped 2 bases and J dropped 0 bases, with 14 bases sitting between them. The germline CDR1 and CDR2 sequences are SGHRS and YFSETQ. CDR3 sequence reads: CASSFGADLPNTGELFF. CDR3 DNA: TGCGCCAGCAGCTTTGGGGCTGACCTACCGAACACCGGGGAGCTGTTTTTT.

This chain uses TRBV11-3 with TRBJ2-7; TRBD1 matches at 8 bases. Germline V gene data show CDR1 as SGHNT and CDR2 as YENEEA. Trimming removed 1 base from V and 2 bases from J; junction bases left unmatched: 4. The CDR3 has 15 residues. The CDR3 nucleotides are TGTGCCAGCAGCTTAGGCCCGACAGGGGCCTACGAGCAGTACTTC. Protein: CASSLGPTGAYEQYF.

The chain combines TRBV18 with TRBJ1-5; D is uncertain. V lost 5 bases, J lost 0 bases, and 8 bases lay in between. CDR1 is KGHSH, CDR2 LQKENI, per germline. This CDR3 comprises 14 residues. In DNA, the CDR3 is TGTGCCAGCTCATCTCGGTCTAGCAATCAGCCCCAGCATTTT. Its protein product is CASSSRSSNQPQHF.